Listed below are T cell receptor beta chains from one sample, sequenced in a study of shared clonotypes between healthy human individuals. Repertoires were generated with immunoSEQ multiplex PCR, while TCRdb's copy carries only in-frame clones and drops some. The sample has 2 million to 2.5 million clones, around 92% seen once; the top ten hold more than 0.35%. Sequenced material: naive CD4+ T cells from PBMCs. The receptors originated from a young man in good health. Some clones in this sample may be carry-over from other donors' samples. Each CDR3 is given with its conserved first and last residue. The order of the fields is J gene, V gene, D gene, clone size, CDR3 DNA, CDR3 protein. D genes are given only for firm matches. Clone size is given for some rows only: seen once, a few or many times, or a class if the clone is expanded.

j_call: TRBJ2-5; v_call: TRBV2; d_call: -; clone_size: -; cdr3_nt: TGTGCCAGCAGTTGGGACTGGGGACAAGAGACCCAGTACTTC; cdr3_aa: CASSWDWGQETQYF
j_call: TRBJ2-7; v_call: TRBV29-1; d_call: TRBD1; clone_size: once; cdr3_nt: TGCAGCGCCAACAGGGGAGTCTACGAGCAGTACTTC; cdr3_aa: CSANRGVYEQYF
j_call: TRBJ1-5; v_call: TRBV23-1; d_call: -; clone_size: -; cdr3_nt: TGCGCCAGCAGCCATTGGACGCCCCCGGGGCCCCAGCATTTT; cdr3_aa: CASSHWTPPGPQHF
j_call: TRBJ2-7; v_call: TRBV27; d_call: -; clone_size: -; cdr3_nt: TGTGCCAGCAGTTTATCGGGCAGGTTCATGTACGAGCAGTACTTC; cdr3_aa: CASSLSGRFMYEQYF
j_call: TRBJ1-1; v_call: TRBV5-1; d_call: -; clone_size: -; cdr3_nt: TGCGCCAGCAGGGCCGGTGACGGGAACACTGAAGCTTTCTTT; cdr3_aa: CASRAGDGNTEAFF
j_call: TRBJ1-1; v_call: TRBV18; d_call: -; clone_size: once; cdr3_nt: TGTGCCAGCTCAACCCTACCTCAGGTAGGCGTCACTGAAGCTTTCTTT; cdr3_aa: CASSTLPQVGVTEAFF
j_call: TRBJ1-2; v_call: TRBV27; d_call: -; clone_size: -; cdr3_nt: TGTGCCAGCAGACCAGGCGGGGGGGCTCCAAATGGCTACACCTTC; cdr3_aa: CASRPGGGAPNGYTF
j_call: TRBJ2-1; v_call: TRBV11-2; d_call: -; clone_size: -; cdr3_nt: TGTGCCAGCAGCTTAAGTCACGGATCGAGCTCCTACAATGAGCAGTTCTTC; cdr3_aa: CASSLSHGSSSYNEQFF
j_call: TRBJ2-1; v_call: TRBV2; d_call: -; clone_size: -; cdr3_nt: TGTGCCAGCACCCTTGGGGGCAATGAGCAGTTCTTC; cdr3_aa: CASTLGGNEQFF
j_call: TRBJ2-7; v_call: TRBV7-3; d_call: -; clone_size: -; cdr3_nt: TGTGCCAGCAGCCCCGGACGTAACTACGAGCAGTACTTC; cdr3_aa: CASSPGRNYEQYF
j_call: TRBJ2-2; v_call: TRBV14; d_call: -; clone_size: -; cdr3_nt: TGTGCCAGCACCAAGACGGCCCGGTCCACCGGGGAGCTGTTTTTT; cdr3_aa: CASTKTARSTGELFF
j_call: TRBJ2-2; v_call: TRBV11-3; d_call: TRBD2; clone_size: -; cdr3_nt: TGTGCCAGCAGCTTAACTGTGCTAGCGGGAGAGCCCGGGGAGCTGTTTTTT; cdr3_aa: CASSLTVLAGEPGELFF
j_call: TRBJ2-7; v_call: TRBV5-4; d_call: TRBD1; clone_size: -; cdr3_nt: TGTGCCAGCAGCCTCTTTACAGGGGCCCAAGGGGAGCAGTACTTC; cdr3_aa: CASSLFTGAQGEQYF
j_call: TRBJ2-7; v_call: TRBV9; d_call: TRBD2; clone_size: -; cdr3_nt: TGTGCCAGCAGCGTAGGAGTAGCGGGAGCCTCTGTACTGGTGGAGCAGTACTTC; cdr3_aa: CASSVGVAGASVLVEQYF
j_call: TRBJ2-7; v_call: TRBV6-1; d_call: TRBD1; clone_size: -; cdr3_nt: TGTGCCAGCCCAGGGGGCAGGGTAGAGGAGCAGTACTTC; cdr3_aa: CASPGGRVEEQYF
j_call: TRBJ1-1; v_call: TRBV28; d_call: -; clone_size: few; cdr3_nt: TGTGCCAGCAGTTTACAACCCGGGGGAGCTTTCTTT; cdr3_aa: CASSLQPGGAFF
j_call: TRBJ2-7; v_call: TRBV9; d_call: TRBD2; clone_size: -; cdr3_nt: TGTGCCAGCAGCGTGACCGGGACTAGACCCTACGAGCAGTACTTC; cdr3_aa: CASSVTGTRPYEQYF
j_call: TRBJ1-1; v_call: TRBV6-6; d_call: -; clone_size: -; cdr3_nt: TGTGCCAGCAGTTCCCTACCTGGAGCTGAAGCTTTCTTT; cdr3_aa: CASSSLPGAEAFF
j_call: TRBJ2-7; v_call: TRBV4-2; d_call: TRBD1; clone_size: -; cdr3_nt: TGTGCCAGCAGCCAACAGACAGGGATAAGGGCGGACAGTTACGAGCAGTACTTC; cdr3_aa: CASSQQTGIRADSYEQYF
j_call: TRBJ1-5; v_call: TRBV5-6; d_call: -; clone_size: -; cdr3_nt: TGTGCCAGCAGCCTCCTCGGAGGGGCGTCGAATCAGCCCCAGCATTTT; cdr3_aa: CASSLLGGASNQPQHF